The next 7 T cell receptor beta chains were all read from a single sample in a study of OX40 agonist ivuxolimab in advanced cancers. The assay was immunoSEQ multiplex PCR, and TCRdb's table has in-frame clones only and misses some. The sample has more than 100,000 clones, approximately 92% seen once; the top ten hold 0.5% to 0.7%. The sample was CD4+ or CD8+ T cells sorted from blood, taken in a trial of the OX40 agonist ivuxolimab. These receptors all come from an adult with an advanced solid tumor such as melanoma, head and neck, liver or kidney cancer.

The V gene is TRBV9, the J gene TRBJ2-6; D is perhaps TRBD2 (6 bases). Germline V lookup: CDR1 SGDLS, CDR2 YYNGEE. The CDR3 is 17 residues long. V was shortened by 4 bases and J by 0 bases, with 14 bases between the two germline ends. Written as DNA, the CDR3 is TGTGCCAGCAGCCCCCGGTGGAGGGCCTCTGGGGCCAACGTCCTGACTTTC. Amino acids: CASSPRWRASGANVLTF. The whole variable domain, filled in from reference TRBV9 and TRBJ2-6, reads DSGVTQTPKHLITATGQRVTLRCSPRSGDLSVYWYQQSLDQGLQFLIQYYNGEERAKGNILERFSAQQFPDLHSELNLSSLELGDSALYFCASSPRWRASGANVLTFGAGSRLTVL.

This sequence joins TRBV4-2 and TRBJ2-1, with TRBD2 matching over 11 bases. This CDR3 comprises 15 residues. CDR1 is LGHNA, CDR2 YNFKEQ, per germline. The V and J ends lost 4 bases and 6 bases, in that order; junction bases with no gene match: 5. CDR3 region: CASSRVAGGPNEQFF. CDR3 bases: TGTGCCAGCAGCCGTGTAGCGGGGGGGCCCAATGAGCAGTTCTTC.

The rearrangement links TRBV6-6 to TRBJ1-3; TRBD1 matches at 12 bases. Trimming at V came to 4 bases and at J to 7 bases, leaving 8 bases not matched to a gene. This CDR3 has 16 residues. Germline loops: CDR1 MNHNY, CDR2 SVGAGI (reference sequence). The CDR3 nucleotides read TGTGCCAGCAGTTCCCCCGGGACAGGGGGCTTGAACACCATATATTTT. This gives the protein CASSSPGTGGLNTIYF.

The chain has TRBV2 and TRBJ2-3; D call uncertain. The CDR3 extends over 12 amino acids. V was trimmed by 3 bases and J by 6 bases, leaving 7 bases between them. Germline assignment: CDR1 SNHLY and CDR2 FYNNEI. CDR3: CASSDLWDTQYF. DNA of the CDR3: TGTGCCAGCAGTGATTTATGGGATACGCAGTATTTT.

The rearrangement links TRBV18 to TRBJ1-4, with 9 bases matching TRBD1. Trimming removed 4 bases from V and 6 bases from J; junction bases left unmatched: 3. The CDR3 sequence is 14 residues long. Germline V gene data show CDR1 as KGHSH and CDR2 as LQKENI. The CDR3 nucleotides are TGTGCCAGCTCACTCCGGGACAGGGATGAAAAACTGTTTTTT. Translating it yields CASSLRDRDEKLFF. Looking up the rest from reference TRBV18 and TRBJ1-4 gives the full variable domain: NAGVMQNPRHLVRRRGQEARLRCSPMKGHSHVYWYRQLPEEGLKFMVYLQKENIIDESGMPKERFSAEFPKEGPSILRIQQVVRGDSAAYFCASSLRDRDEKLFFGSGTQLSVL.

The chain links TRBV7-2 to TRBJ2-7, with unresolved D. The V end lost 5 bases, the J end lost 3 bases, and 14 bases lay between the germline ends. CDR3 length: 14 amino acids. Germline CDR1 is SGHTA and CDR2 is FQGNSA. The CDR3 DNA reads as TGTGCCAGCAGCCATAACTCGCATGGCTACGAGCAGTACTTC. This codes for CASSHNSHGYEQYF.

This rearrangement joins TRBV2 to TRBJ1-4, with D perhaps TRBD1 (6 bases). Germline values: CDR1 SNHLY, CDR2 FYNNEI. This CDR3 spans 16 amino acids. The V and J ends lost 5 bases and 0 bases respectively, with 13 bases between them. The DNA of the CDR3 is TGTGCCAGCAGTTTACAGGGTGCGGCAACTAATGAAAAACTGTTTTTT. Amino acid sequence: CASSLQGAATNEKLFF.